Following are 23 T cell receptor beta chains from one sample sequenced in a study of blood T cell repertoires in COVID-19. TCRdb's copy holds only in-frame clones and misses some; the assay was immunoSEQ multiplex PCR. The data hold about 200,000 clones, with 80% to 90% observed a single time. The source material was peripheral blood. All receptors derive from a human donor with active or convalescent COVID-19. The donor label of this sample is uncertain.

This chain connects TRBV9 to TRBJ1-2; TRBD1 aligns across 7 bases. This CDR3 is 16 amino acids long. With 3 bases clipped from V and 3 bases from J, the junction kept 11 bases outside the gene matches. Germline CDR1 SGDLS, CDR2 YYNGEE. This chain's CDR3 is CASSATWQGDYYGYTF. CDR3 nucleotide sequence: TGTGCCAGCAGCGCCACCTGGCAGGGGGATTACTATGGCTACACCTTC. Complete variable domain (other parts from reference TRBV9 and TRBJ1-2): DSGVTQTPKHLITATGQRVTLRCSPRSGDLSVYWYQQSLDQGLQFLIQYYNGEERAKGNILERFSAQQFPDLHSELNLSSLELGDSALYFCASSATWQGDYYGYTFGSGTRLTVV.

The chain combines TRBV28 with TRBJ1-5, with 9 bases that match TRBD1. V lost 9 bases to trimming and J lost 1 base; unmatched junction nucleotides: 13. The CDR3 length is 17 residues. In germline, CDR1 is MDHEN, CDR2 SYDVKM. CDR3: CARSRRTGDLSNQPQHF. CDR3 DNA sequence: TGTGCCAGGTCCCGTCGGACAGGGGATTTAAGCAATCAGCCCCAGCATTTT.

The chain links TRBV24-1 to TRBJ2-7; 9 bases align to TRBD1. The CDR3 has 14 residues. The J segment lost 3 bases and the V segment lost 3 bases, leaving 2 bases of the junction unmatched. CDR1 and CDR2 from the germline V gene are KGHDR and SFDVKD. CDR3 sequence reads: CATSDNRGRYEQYF. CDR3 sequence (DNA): TGTGCCACCAGTGATAACAGGGGGCGCTACGAGCAGTACTTC.

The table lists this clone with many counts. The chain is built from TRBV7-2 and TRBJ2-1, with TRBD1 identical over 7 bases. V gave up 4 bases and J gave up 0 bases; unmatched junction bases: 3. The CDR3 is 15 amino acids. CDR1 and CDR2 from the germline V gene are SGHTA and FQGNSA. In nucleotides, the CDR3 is TGTGCCAGCAGCTCGGGACAGAGCTCCTACAATGAGCAGTTCTTC. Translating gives CASSSGQSSYNEQFF.

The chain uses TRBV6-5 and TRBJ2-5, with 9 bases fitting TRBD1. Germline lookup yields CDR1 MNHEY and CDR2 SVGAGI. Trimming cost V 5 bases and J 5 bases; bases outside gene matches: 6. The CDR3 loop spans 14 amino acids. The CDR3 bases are TGTGCCAGCAGTACAGGGGGCGGTCGGGAGACCCAGTACTTC. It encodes CASSTGGGRETQYF.

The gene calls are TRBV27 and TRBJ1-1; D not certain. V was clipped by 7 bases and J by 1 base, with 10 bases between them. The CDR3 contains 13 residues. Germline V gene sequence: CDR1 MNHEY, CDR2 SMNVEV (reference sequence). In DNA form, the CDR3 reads TGTGCCAGCAAATGGGGAGGGAACACTGAAGCTTTCTTT. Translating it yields CASKWGGNTEAFF.

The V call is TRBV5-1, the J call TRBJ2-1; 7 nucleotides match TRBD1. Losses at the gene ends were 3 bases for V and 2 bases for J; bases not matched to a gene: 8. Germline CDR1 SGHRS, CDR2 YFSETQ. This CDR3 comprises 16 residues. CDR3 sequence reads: CASSSTPQGAYNEQFF. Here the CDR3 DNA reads TGCGCCAGCAGCTCGACGCCCCAGGGGGCCTACAATGAGCAGTTCTTC.

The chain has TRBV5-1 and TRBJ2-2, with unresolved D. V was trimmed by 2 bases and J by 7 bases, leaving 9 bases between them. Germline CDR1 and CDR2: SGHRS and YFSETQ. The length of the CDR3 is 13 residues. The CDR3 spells CASSLRLVGELFF. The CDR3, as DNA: TGCGCCAGCAGCTTACGACTTGTCGGGGAGCTGTTTTTT.

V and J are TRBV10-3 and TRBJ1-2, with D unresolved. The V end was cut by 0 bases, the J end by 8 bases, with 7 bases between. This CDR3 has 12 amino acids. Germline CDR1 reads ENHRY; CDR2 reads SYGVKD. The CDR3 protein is CAISESFIGYTF. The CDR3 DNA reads TGTGCCATCAGTGAGTCATTCATCGGCTACACCTTC.

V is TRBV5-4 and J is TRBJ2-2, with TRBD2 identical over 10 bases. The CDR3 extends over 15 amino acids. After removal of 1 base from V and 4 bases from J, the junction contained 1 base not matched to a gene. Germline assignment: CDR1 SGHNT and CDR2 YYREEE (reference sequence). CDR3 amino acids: CASSLRLAGTGELFF. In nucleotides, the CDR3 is TGTGCCAGCAGCTTGAGACTAGCGGGCACCGGGGAGCTGTTTTTT.

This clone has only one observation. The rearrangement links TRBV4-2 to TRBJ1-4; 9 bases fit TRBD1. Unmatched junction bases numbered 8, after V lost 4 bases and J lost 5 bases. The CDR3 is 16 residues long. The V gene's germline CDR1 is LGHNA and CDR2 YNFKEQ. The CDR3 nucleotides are TGTGCCAGCAGCCTGGTGAGACAGGGGGGGAATGAAAAACTGTTTTTT. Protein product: CASSLVRQGGNEKLFF.

CDR3 sequence (DNA): TGTGCCAGCAGTTACGGGACTAGCGGCACAGATACGCAGTATTTT. This codes for CASSYGTSGTDTQYF. This chain links TRBV6-5 with TRBJ2-3; 10 bases are shared with TRBD2. V gave up 2 bases and J gave up 1 base; unmatched junction bases: 0. CDR1 is MNHEY, CDR2 SVGAGI, per germline. The CDR3 extends over 15 amino acids.

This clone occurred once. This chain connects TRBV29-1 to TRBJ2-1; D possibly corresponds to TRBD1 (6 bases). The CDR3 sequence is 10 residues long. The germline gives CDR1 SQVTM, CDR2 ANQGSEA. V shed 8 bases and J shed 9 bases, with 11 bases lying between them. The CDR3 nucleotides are TGCAGCTTCCGGGACACTGAGCAGTTCTTC. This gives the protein CSFRDTEQFF.

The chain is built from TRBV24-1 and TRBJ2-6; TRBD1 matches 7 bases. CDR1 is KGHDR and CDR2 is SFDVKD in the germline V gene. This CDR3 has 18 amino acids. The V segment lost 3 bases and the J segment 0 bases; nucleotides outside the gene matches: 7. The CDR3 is CATSDGTVIYSGANVLTF. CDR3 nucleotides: TGTGCCACCAGTGATGGGACAGTGATTTACTCTGGGGCCAACGTCCTGACTTTC.

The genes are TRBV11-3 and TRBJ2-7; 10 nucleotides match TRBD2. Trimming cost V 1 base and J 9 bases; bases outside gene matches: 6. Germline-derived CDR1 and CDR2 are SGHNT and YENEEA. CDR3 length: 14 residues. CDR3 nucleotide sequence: TGTGCCAGCAGCTTAGGGCTAGCGGGAGCCGGGCAGTACTTC. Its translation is CASSLGLAGAGQYF.

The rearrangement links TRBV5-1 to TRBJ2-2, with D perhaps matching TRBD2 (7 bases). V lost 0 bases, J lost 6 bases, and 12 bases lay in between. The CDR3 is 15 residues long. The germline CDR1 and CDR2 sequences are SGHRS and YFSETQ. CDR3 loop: CASSLAQGRAGELFF. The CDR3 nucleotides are TGCGCCAGCAGCTTGGCGCAGGGGAGGGCCGGGGAGCTGTTTTTT.

The CDR3 spells CASRLRDSPGELFF. Written as DNA, the CDR3 is TGCGCCAGCCGACTCCGAGACAGCCCTGGGGAGCTGTTTTTT. The V and J genes are TRBV5-1 and TRBJ2-2; a weak D match, TRBD1 (5 bases). V lost 7 bases, J lost 8 bases, and 18 bases lay in between. CDR1 is SGHRS and CDR2 is YFSETQ in the germline V gene. This CDR3 is built from 14 residues.

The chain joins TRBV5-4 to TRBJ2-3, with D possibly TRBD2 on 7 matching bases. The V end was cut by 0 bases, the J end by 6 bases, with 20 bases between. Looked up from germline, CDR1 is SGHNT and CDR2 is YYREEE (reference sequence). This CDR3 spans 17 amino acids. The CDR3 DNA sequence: TGTGCCAGCAGCTTGGCGGGGGGCAACCTTGTCCATGATACGCAGTATTTT. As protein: CASSLAGGNLVHDTQYF.

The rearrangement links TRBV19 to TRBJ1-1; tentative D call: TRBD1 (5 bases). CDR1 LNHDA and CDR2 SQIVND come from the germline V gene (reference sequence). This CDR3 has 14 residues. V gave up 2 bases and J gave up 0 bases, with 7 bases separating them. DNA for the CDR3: TGTGCCAGTAGTATACCAGGGATGAACACTGAAGCTTTCTTT. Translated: CASSIPGMNTEAFF.

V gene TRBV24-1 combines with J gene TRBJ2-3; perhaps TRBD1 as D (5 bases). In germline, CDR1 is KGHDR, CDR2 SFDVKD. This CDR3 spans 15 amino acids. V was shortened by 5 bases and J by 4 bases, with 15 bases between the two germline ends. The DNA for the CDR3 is TGTGCCACCAGTGCCACCGATAGGGGATCAGATACGCAGTATTTT. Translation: CATSATDRGSDTQYF.

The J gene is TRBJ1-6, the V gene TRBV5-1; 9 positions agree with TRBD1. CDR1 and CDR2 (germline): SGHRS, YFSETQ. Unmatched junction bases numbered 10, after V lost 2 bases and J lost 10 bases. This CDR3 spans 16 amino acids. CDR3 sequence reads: CASSLGTGLVKSPLHF. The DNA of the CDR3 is TGCGCCAGCAGCTTAGGGACAGGGTTGGTAAAGTCACCCCTCCACTTT.

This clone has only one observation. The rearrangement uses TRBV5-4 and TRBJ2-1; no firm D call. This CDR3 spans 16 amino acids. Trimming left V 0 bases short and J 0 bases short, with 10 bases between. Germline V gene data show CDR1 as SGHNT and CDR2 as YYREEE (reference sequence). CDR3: CASSLGGSSSYNEQFF. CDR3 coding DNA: TGTGCCAGCAGCTTGGGCGGATCAAGCTCCTACAATGAGCAGTTCTTC.

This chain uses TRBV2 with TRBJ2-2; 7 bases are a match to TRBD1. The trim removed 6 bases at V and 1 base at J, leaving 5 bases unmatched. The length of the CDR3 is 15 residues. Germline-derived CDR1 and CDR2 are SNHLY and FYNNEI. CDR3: CASSLQGKNTGELFF. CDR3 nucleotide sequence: TGTGCCAGCAGCCTACAGGGGAAGAACACCGGGGAGCTGTTTTTT.